This TCR beta chain appears in the sequencing data of a study of blood T cells in healthy people across ages. Findings and limits, study-wide: It was held that diversity estimates obtained from one million T cells represented underestimates.

The germline V and J ends were trimmed by 7 bases and 0 bases, with 16 bases remaining between them. The CDR3 is 16 amino acids. Germline V gene sequence: CDR1 KGHDR, CDR2 SFDVKD. PCR was performed a second time for roughly 7 to 12 cycles using a sample-barcoded 5' primer and a J-beta primer mix. One entry per CDR3 protein, called by TCRdb with MiXCR from the 5' RACE reads. The table records 750,000 to 950,000 distinct CDR3 sequences, around 25% of them present only once. On this clonotype: Its matching antigen is unknown.

The same data also contributed to another study, on T cells of mothers and their children. That work states: In this cohort, donors were three healthy Caucasian mothers plus their six children. Related and unrelated pairs show similar shaping of TCR recombination output by thymic selection. Biologically related mothers and children overlapped slightly more than unrelated pairs, a non-significant difference.

Sequenced: blood. The J gene is TRBJ2-3, the V gene TRBV24-1; a possible D gene is TRBD2 (6 bases). The clonotype comes from a boy between 10 and 17 years old in good health. The chain's CDR3 is CATSHPGGSSTDTQYF. The CDR3 DNA reads as TGTGCCACCAGCCACCCCGGGGGATCTAGCACAGATACGCAGTATTTT.